This T cell receptor beta chain originates from a study of T cell responses to AZD1222 COVID-19 vaccine. Study-level information: Pooling of second doses given at about 4 or about 12 weeks was done.

Study-level results: Samples come after the peak T cell response, not at day 14. Donors were mostly white British, more females; clonal diversity possibly underestimated.

V was clipped by 3 bases and J by 3 bases; unmatched bases: 2. The CDR3 is made up of 15 amino acids. The germline V gene encodes CDR1 LGHDT and CDR2 YNNKEL (reference sequence). This table comes from immunoSEQ multiplex PCR, and its TCRdb copy is limited to in-frame clones, with some not included. The table lists approximately 70,000 clones, 75% to 85% of them singletons. To note about this clone: Its antigen is as yet unknown. Different DNA sequences within this sample yield the same CDR3.

This sequence originates from an adult in good health. This chain uses TRBV3-1 (or the pseudogene TRBV3-2) with TRBJ2-1; 10 positions match TRBD2. Sequencing used peripheral blood, obtained on day 0 of AZD1222 vaccination. The CDR3 reads CASSHSGGGYNEQFF. The CDR3 nucleotides are TGTGCCAGCAGCCACAGCGGGGGGGGCTACAATGAGCAGTTCTTC.